Shown below are 18 T cell receptor beta chains from a single sample sequenced in a study of early T cells in non-severe SARS-CoV-2 infection. One entry per CDR3 protein, called by TCRdb with MiXCR from the 5' RACE reads. The data contain about 43,000 distinct CDR3 sequences, roughly a tenth of them singletons. Sequencing input: whole blood. Every receptor here comes from an adult who was a healthcare worker with PCR-confirmed SARS-CoV-2 infection or an uninfected control (not recorded which).

This chain links TRBV28 with TRBJ2-3; D is unclear. This CDR3 is built from 14 residues. Looked up from germline, CDR1 is MDHEN and CDR2 is SYDVKM. The V and J ends lost 3 bases and 2 bases respectively, with 9 bases between them. CDR3 bases: TGTGCCAGCAGTTTCGCGACACCCACAGATACGCAGTATTTT. It codes for CASSFATPTDTQYF.

This clonotype was recorded a few times. V is TRBV7-2 and J is TRBJ2-5, with D possibly being TRBD1 or TRBD2 (6 bases each). Germline V gives CDR1 SGHTA, CDR2 FQGNSA. The CDR3 totals 15 residues. The V and J ends lost 5 bases and 3 bases respectively, with 16 bases between them. The CDR3, as DNA: TGTGCCAGCAGCCTAGGGGGGAGGTTCGAAGAGACCCAGTACTTC. Its translation is CASSLGGRFEETQYF.

This clonotype has at least ten counts. This rearrangement joins TRBV5-5 to TRBJ1-1; possibly TRBD1 for D (5 bases). Germline loops: CDR1 SGHKS, CDR2 YYEKEE (reference sequence). V was clipped by 4 bases and J by 7 bases, with 17 bases between them. The CDR3 totals 14 residues. The CDR3 sequence is CASSQGTHSSEAFF. In DNA form, the CDR3 reads TGTGCCAGCAGCCAAGGGACCCATTCTAGTGAAGCTTTCTTT.

This clonotype came up many times. An end of the junction differs from the germline gene, which may be a read error. The chain links TRBV6-4 to TRBJ1-5; no definite D call. Germline loops: CDR1 MRHNA, CDR2 SNTAGT. The CDR3 has 11 residues. The CDR3 here is CASRGDQPQQF. Written as DNA, the CDR3 is TGTGCCAGCCGCGGGGATCAGCCCCAGCAATTT.

This clonotype was detected ten times or more. The chain links TRBV10-3 to TRBJ1-1; D remains ambiguous. The CDR3 has 12 amino acids. CDR1 and CDR2 from the germline V gene are ENHRY and SYGVKD. Deletions cut 2 bases from V and 1 base from J, with 2 bases between. The DNA of the CDR3 is TGTGCCATCAGTGAGGGGAACACTGAAGCTTTCTTT. Translating it yields CAISEGNTEAFF.

This clonotype was observed a few times. The chain carries TRBV5-1 and TRBJ2-5; 13 bases match TRBD2. V shed 4 bases and J 5 bases; nucleotides not matched to a gene: 8. This CDR3 has 16 amino acids. CDR1 and CDR2 (germline): SGHRS, YFSETQ. DNA of the CDR3: TGCGCCAGCAGCAGTACTAGCGGGGGGGCCCAGGAGACCCAGTACTTC. Translation gives CASSSTSGGAQETQYF.

The V call is TRBV6-1, the J call TRBJ2-7, with TRBD2 matching 9 bases. Germline-derived CDR1 and CDR2 are MNHNS and SASEGT. J was trimmed by 2 bases and V by 7 bases; bases with no gene match: 3. This CDR3 contains 13 residues. CDR3 in DNA: TGTGCCAGCACTGCGGGGGGGCCCTACGAGCAGTACTTC. Its translation is CASTAGGPYEQYF.

This clonotype appeared a few times. The V gene is TRBV9, the J gene TRBJ2-2; unclear D gene. CDR3 length: 16 amino acids. In germline, CDR1 is SGDLS, CDR2 YYNGEE. V was clipped by 2 bases and J by 0 bases, with 11 bases between them. As DNA, the CDR3 is TGTGCCAGCAGCGTGGGAAGGAAGGCGAACACCGGGGAGCTGTTTTTT. Translation gives CASSVGRKANTGELFF. The full variable domain, completed using reference TRBV9 and TRBJ2-2, is DSGVTQTPKHLITATGQRVTLRCSPRSGDLSVYWYQQSLDQGLQFLIQYYNGEERAKGNILERFSAQQFPDLHSELNLSSLELGDSALYFCASSVGRKANTGELFFGEGSRLTVL.

This clonotype was observed at least ten times. The chain is built from TRBV7-7 and TRBJ2-2, with a tentative D call TRBD2 (6 bases). Germline V gene data show CDR1 as SSHAT and CDR2 as FNYEAQ (reference sequence). Trimming cost V 2 bases and J 2 bases, with 12 bases left between them. The CDR3 spans 16 residues. CDR3 amino acids: CASSLRVGGNTGELFF. The CDR3 DNA reads as TGTGCCAGCAGCTTACGCGTGGGGGGAAACACCGGGGAGCTGTTTTTT.

This clonotype has ten or more counts. The chain links TRBV11-2 to TRBJ1-1; D gene ambiguous. The CDR3 has 12 residues. The germline V and J ends were trimmed by 1 base and 4 bases, with 4 bases remaining between them. CDR1 is SGHAT and CDR2 is FQNNGV in the germline V gene. In DNA, the CDR3 is TGTGCCAGCAGCTTAGCGGGCACTGAAGCTTTCTTT. Translated, it gives CASSLAGTEAFF.

This clonotype was counted many times. The gene calls are TRBV6-5 and TRBJ1-5; D gene ambiguous. Germline V CDR1 and CDR2: MNHEY, SVGAGI. The CDR3 loop spans 15 amino acids. V was clipped by 3 bases and J by 2 bases, with 11 bases between them. The CDR3 DNA is TGTGCCAGCAGTTATGCGGGTGGCGGCAATCAGCCCCAGCATTTT. Encoded protein: CASSYAGGGNQPQHF.

In regard to this clonotype: A much more abundant neighbour one base away suggests this may be a read error. This rearrangement joins TRBV3-1 to TRBJ2-1; TRBD2 aligns across 9 bases. This CDR3 is 18 amino acids long. Germline trimming cut 3 bases from V and 5 bases from J; bases unmatched to any gene: 14. Germline V gene lookup returns CDR1 LGHDT and CDR2 YNNKEL (reference sequence). Here the CDR3 reads CASSHTPARLAENNEQFF. CDR3 nucleotides: TGTGCCAGCAGCCATACCCCAGCGAGACTAGCGGAGAACAATGAGCAGTTCTTC.

This clonotype was picked up many times. The genes are TRBV12-3 or TRBV12-4 and TRBJ2-5; 9 nucleotides match TRBD2. J lost 1 base, V lost 5 bases, and 2 bases had no gene match. The length of the CDR3 is 14 residues. CDR3 nucleotide sequence: TGTGCCAGCAGTCCAGCGGGGGGCCAAGAGACCCAGTACTTC. Protein: CASSPAGGQETQYF.

This clonotype was seen a few times. The rearrangement links TRBV6-5 to TRBJ2-4, with TRBD1 matching over 7 bases. J was trimmed by 1 base and V by 6 bases; bases with no gene match: 3. Germline assignment: CDR1 MNHEY and CDR2 SVGAGI. CDR3 length: 14 residues. DNA of the CDR3: TGTGCCAGCAGGACAGGGCTGGCCAAAAACATTCAGTACTTC. Protein sequence: CASRTGLAKNIQYF.

This clonotype was counted ten times or more. The CDR3 loop is CASSFQERTQETQYF. The CDR3 DNA reads as TGTGCCAGCAGTTTTCAAGAGCGGACCCAAGAGACCCAGTACTTC. This sequence joins TRBV6-5 and TRBJ2-5, with D perhaps TRBD2 (5 bases). Trimming left V 4 bases short and J 1 base short, with 13 bases between. The germline V gene encodes CDR1 MNHEY and CDR2 SVGAGI. CDR3 length: 15 amino acids.

The chain combines TRBV4-3 with TRBJ1-1; 7 nucleotides agree with TRBD1. CDR1 and CDR2 (germline): LGHNA, YSLEER. This CDR3 is built from 16 residues. V lost 2 bases to trimming and J lost 3 bases; unmatched junction nucleotides: 9. This chain's CDR3 is CASSQLAGTADTEAFF. DNA of the CDR3: TGCGCCAGCAGCCAATTGGCCGGGACAGCAGACACTGAAGCTTTCTTT.

J is TRBJ2-2 and V is TRBV27; D uncertain. Trimming shortened V by 1 base and J by 3 bases, and 12 bases separated the two germline ends. The CDR3 contains 16 residues. Per the germline V gene, CDR1 is MNHEY and CDR2 is SMNVEV (reference sequence). The chain's CDR3 is CASSLLRSSDTGELFF. The CDR3 DNA is TGTGCCAGCAGTTTATTGAGGTCGAGTGACACCGGGGAGCTGTTTTTT.

This clonotype has ten or more counts. The chain couples TRBV6-6 to TRBJ1-5, with D unclear. CDR3 length equals 13 residues. Trimming left V 0 bases short and J 6 bases short, with 6 bases between. Germline CDR1 and CDR2: MNHNY and SVGAGI (reference sequence). The chain's CDR3 is CASSYSNGQPQHF. The CDR3 DNA is TGTGCCAGCAGTTACTCGAATGGTCAGCCCCAGCATTTT.